What follows are 20 T cell receptor beta chains derived from one specimen sequenced in a study of shared clonotypes between healthy human individuals. Repertoires were generated with immunoSEQ multiplex PCR, while TCRdb's copy carries only in-frame clones and drops some. The table lists about half a million clones, about 85% of them singletons. The sample consisted of PBMCs. The source of these receptors is a woman aged 40 to 50 in good health. Some clones in this sample may be carry-over from other donors' samples.

Turning to this clone: This probably arose from a read error, given a far larger clone one base away. The V gene is TRBV29-1, the J gene TRBJ1-1, with D possibly being TRBD1 (5 bases). CDR1 SQVTM and CDR2 ANQGSEA come from the germline V gene. The CDR3 has 12 residues. DNA for the CDR3: TGCAGCGTCGGGGACGGCCTGGCTGAAGCTTCCTTT. It specifies CSVGDGLAEASF.

The chain uses TRBV6-5 and TRBJ2-1, with 10 positions matching TRBD2. The CDR3 contains 15 residues. CDR1 is MNHEY and CDR2 is SVGAGI in the germline V gene. V lost 5 bases, J lost 4 bases, and 5 bases stayed unmatched. CDR3 sequence (DNA): TGTGCCAGCAGTCAGAGCGGGAGGGCGTACAATGAGCAGTTCTTC. This gives the protein CASSQSGRAYNEQFF.

A single count supports this clone. This chain connects TRBV7-9 to TRBJ2-3; the match to TRBD2 covers 11 bases. Germline V gives CDR1 SEHNR, CDR2 FQNEAQ (reference sequence). The CDR3 is made up of 15 amino acids. Trimming removed 8 bases from V and 2 bases from J; junction bases left unmatched: 6. The CDR3 nucleotides read TGTGCCAGCGCCGCGGGACTAGCGGTCACAGATACGCAGTATTTT. Its protein is CASAAGLAVTDTQYF.

With respect to this clone: A read error is the likely source, as a far larger clone sits one nucleotide away. This same CDR3 is encoded by further DNA sequences in the sample. This chain connects TRBV5-5 to TRBJ2-7; 7 nucleotides align to TRBD1. Germline-derived CDR1 and CDR2 are SGHKS and YYEKEE (reference sequence). CDR3 length equals 13 residues. V lost 4 bases, J lost 3 bases, and 4 bases stayed unmatched. CDR3 sequence (DNA): TGTGCCAGCAGCCTTACAGGGGACTACGAGCAGTACTTC. Translating gives CASSLTGDYEQYF.

The gene calls are TRBV7-9 and TRBJ2-3; perhaps TRBD2 as D (6 bases). The V end lost 6 bases, the J end lost 6 bases, and 16 bases lay between the germline ends. The CDR3 is 14 amino acids. The germline V gene encodes CDR1 SEHNR and CDR2 FQNEAQ (reference sequence). The CDR3 loop reads CASSLGTREDTQYF. The CDR3 DNA reads TGTGCCAGCAGTTTGGGTACCCGGGAGGATACGCAGTATTTT.

CDR3 sequence: CASAYTAETQYF. CDR3 DNA: TGTGCCAGCGCTTATACGGCGGAGACCCAGTACTTC. The chain carries TRBV2 and TRBJ2-5; D remains unclear. CDR3 length: 12 residues. Trimming took 8 bases from V and 5 from J, leaving 12 bases between them. CDR1 and CDR2 (germline): SNHLY, FYNNEI.

The chain has TRBV7-9 and TRBJ2-1; 10 bases align to TRBD2. Germline trimming cut 1 base from V and 7 bases from J; bases unmatched to any gene: 7. This CDR3 is built from 16 residues. CDR1 SEHNR and CDR2 FQNEAQ come from the germline V gene (reference sequence). The CDR3: CASSLGLAGGKNEQFF. The CDR3 region has the DNA TGTGCCAGCAGCTTAGGTTTAGCGGGAGGAAAAAATGAGCAGTTCTTC.

This chain uses TRBV5-4 with TRBJ2-6; 8 bases match TRBD1. CDR3 size: 19 residues. Losses at the gene ends were 0 bases for V and 0 bases for J; bases not matched to a gene: 8. CDR1 and CDR2 (germline): SGHNT, YYREEE (reference sequence). The CDR3 DNA sequence: TGTGCCAGCAGCTTGGCCGACAGGGGTTGGGTCTCTGGGGCCAACGTCCTGACTTTC. It codes for CASSLADRGWVSGANVLTF.

The genes are TRBV18 and TRBJ2-5; TRBD1 might be the D (6 bases). Germline V CDR1 and CDR2: KGHSH, LQKENI. Trimming took off 2 bases at V and 4 bases at J, with 11 bases between the two ends. The CDR3 loop spans 14 amino acids. The CDR3: CASSPEGVRETQYF. The CDR3 nucleotides are TGTGCCAGCTCACCAGAGGGGGTCAGAGAGACCCAGTACTTC.

CDR3 DNA: TGTGCCAGCAAGGGGCAGGGTTGGGACTATGGCTACACCTTC. This translates into CASKGQGWDYGYTF. The chain carries TRBV5-6 and TRBJ1-2, with D maybe TRBD1 (5 bases). The CDR3 consists of 14 residues. V was clipped by 6 bases and J by 3 bases, with 15 bases between them. Per the germline V gene, CDR1 is SGHDT and CDR2 is YYEEEE.

On this clone: The CDR3 does not close with the conserved phenylalanine or tryptophan, likely indicating a read error. The rearrangement uses TRBV29-1 and TRBJ2-3; the D gene could be TRBD1 or TRBD2 (7 bases each). Per germline, CDR1 SQVTM and CDR2 ANQGSEA. The CDR3 runs to 14 residues. V was cut by 4 bases and J by 0 bases, with 11 bases left in between. CDR3 sequence reads: CSVAQGGSTDTQYS. CDR3 in DNA: TGCAGCGTTGCTCAGGGGGGGAGCACAGATACGCAGTATTCT.

The chain uses TRBV4-3 and TRBJ2-3; D may correspond to TRBD1 or TRBD2 (5 bases each). The V gene lost 4 bases and the J gene lost 2 bases, with 13 bases spanning the gap. The V gene's germline CDR1 is LGHNA and CDR2 YSLEER. This CDR3 is 15 amino acids long. The CDR3 DNA sequence: TGCGCCAGCAGCCCGACCCCGGGGACCACAGATACGCAGTATTTT. Translating gives CASSPTPGTTDTQYF.

The rearrangement links TRBV7-3 to TRBJ2-2; 8 bases fit TRBD2. Germline assignment: CDR1 SGHTA and CDR2 FQGTGA. CDR3 length: 15 residues. J gave up 4 bases and V 2 bases, and 3 bases lay outside the gene matches. The CDR3 DNA is TGTGCCAGCAGCTTAGACGGGAGGGTCACCGGGGAGCTGTTTTTT. Its translation is CASSLDGRVTGELFF.

Turning to this clone: A read error is the likely source, as a far larger clone sits one nucleotide away. The chain has TRBV5-1 and TRBJ2-7; no firm D call. The CDR3 has 13 amino acids. From germline, CDR1 is SGHRS and CDR2 YFSETQ. V lost 0 bases and J lost 5, with 9 bases in between. The CDR3 here is CASSLEQNHEQYF. CDR3 in DNA: TGCGCCAGCAGCTTGGAACAGAACCACGAGCAGTACTTC.

V is TRBV11-2 and J is TRBJ2-5; 9 bases agree with TRBD1. Unmatched junction bases numbered 2, after V lost 1 base and J lost 5 bases. CDR1 and CDR2 (germline): SGHAT, FQNNGV. This CDR3 region has 14 residues. CDR3: CASSLVTGGETQYF. CDR3 coding DNA: TGTGCCAGCAGCTTAGTGACAGGGGGTGAGACCCAGTACTTC. Using reference TRBV11-2 and TRBJ2-5 for the parts outside the CDR3, the full variable domain is EAGVAQSPRYKIIEKRQSVAFWCNPISGHATLYWYQQILGQGPKLLIQFQNNGVVDDSQLPKDRFSAERLKGVDSTLKIQPAKLEDSAVYLCASSLVTGGETQYFGPGTRLLVL.

The V gene is TRBV5-6, the J gene TRBJ1-5, with D tentatively TRBD1 (5 bases). CDR3 length: 16 residues. Germline lookup yields CDR1 SGHDT and CDR2 YYEEEE. With 3 bases removed from V and 4 bases from J, the gap between germline ends came to 17 bases. In nucleotides, the CDR3 is TGTGCCAGCAGCTCTACGGGACGGCCCGAGAATCAGCCCCAGCATTTT. Translating it yields CASSSTGRPENQPQHF.

The chain links TRBV2 to TRBJ1-2; 11 bases align to TRBD1. Germline V gene lookup returns CDR1 SNHLY and CDR2 FYNNEI. The V gene end was trimmed by 4 bases and the J gene end by 6 bases; junction bases not matched to a gene: 4. The CDR3 extends over 14 amino acids. The CDR3: CASSGTGGSNGYTF. The DNA for the CDR3 is TGTGCCAGCAGTGGGACAGGGGGCAGTAATGGCTACACCTTC.

The rearrangement uses TRBV11-2 and TRBJ2-7; the match to TRBD2 covers 10 bases. The CDR3 is 15 amino acids. Germline lookup yields CDR1 SGHAT and CDR2 FQNNGV. V dropped 6 bases and J dropped 0; count of bases not matched to a gene: 5. As DNA, the CDR3 is TGTGCCAGCAGATTAAGCGGGAGGGGCTCCTACGAGCAGTACTTC. Protein sequence: CASRLSGRGSYEQYF. The whole variable domain, filled in from reference TRBV11-2 and TRBJ2-7, reads EAGVAQSPRYKIIEKRQSVAFWCNPISGHATLYWYQQILGQGPKLLIQFQNNGVVDDSQLPKDRFSAERLKGVDSTLKIQPAKLEDSAVYLCASRLSGRGSYEQYFGPGTRLTVT.

This chain links TRBV28 with TRBJ1-4, with 11 bases fitting TRBD1. The V segment lost 6 bases and the J segment 15 bases; nucleotides outside the gene matches: 12. The CDR3 is 14 residues long. Per germline, CDR1 MDHEN and CDR2 SYDVKM. The CDR3 region has the DNA TGTGCCAGCAGGGGGACAGGGGGGGTGAATGAGGTGTTTTTT. Protein: CASRGTGGVNEVFF.

As to this clone: This is likely an artifact of a read error, given a far larger clone one base away. The CDR3 loop is CSAADRGEYTETFF. CDR3 nucleotides: TGCAGCGCCGCTGACAGGGGAGAGTACACTGAAACTTTCTTT. The rearrangement uses TRBV29-1 and TRBJ1-1, with 8 bases that match TRBD1. This CDR3 comprises 14 residues. Germline CDR1 is SQVTM and CDR2 is ANQGSEA.